Below are 4 T cell receptor beta chains sequenced from a single sample in a study of shared clonotypes between healthy human individuals. Libraries were prepared by immunoSEQ multiplex PCR; TCRdb keeps only in-frame clonotypes and omits some of them. In the table there are 1,500,000 or so clones, less than 99% of which are singletons. The source material was naive CD4+ T cells sorted from blood. Subset in this sample: CD45RA+ positively selected. These receptors all stem from a man aged 30-40 years in good health.

This sequence joins TRBV28 and TRBJ1-1; D is perhaps TRBD1 (5 bases). Trimming removed 3 bases at V and 3 bases at J, with 26 bases between. Germline lookup yields CDR1 MDHEN and CDR2 SYDVKM. The CDR3 runs to 19 residues. CDR3 nucleotides: TGTGCCAGCAGTTTCTCGGTGGCTAGATGGGGCGTAGAGGACACTGAAGCTTTCTTT. Translation: CASSFSVARWGVEDTEAFF.

V usage is TRBV5-6 and J usage is TRBJ2-7, with TRBD1 as a possible D gene (5 bases). Germline V gene sequence: CDR1 SGHDT, CDR2 YYEEEE. The CDR3 extends over 15 amino acids. The V end was cut by 4 bases, the J end by 0 bases, with 14 bases between. This CDR3 reads CASSPDRGTSYEQYF. As DNA, the CDR3 is TGTGCCAGCAGCCCCGACAGAGGAACCTCCTACGAGCAGTACTTC.

The rearrangement uses TRBV28 and TRBJ1-1, with D possibly TRBD1 on 6 matching bases. Germline CDR1 reads MDHEN; CDR2 reads SYDVKM. CDR3 length: 14 amino acids. Trimming cost V 7 bases and J 1 base, with 13 bases left between them. CDR3: CASNPDSRNTEAFF. DNA of the CDR3: TGTGCCAGCAACCCGGACAGTCGGAACACTGAAGCTTTCTTT.

J is TRBJ2-7 and V is TRBV28, with TRBD2 as a possible D gene (5 bases). The CDR3 covers 18 residues. Germline V CDR1 and CDR2: MDHEN, SYDVKM. The V and J ends lost 3 bases and 0 bases respectively, with 21 bases between them. CDR3 region: CASSLGSGISLSSYEQYF. The CDR3 bases are TGTGCCAGCAGTTTGGGCTCGGGGATTTCCCTTAGCTCCTACGAGCAGTACTTC.